Listed here are 16 T cell receptor beta chains from one sample, sequenced in a study of breast tumors, draining lymph nodes, adjacent tissues. One entry per CDR3 protein results from TCRdb running MiXCR on the multiplex PCR reads. The sample has some 140,000 distinct CDR3 sequences; about 20% are singletons. Axillary draining lymph nodes of breast cancer patients supplied the node samples. Sample: axillary lymph node tissue. The source of these receptors is a female donor with breast cancer. Some clones in this sample may be carry-over from other donors' samples.

With respect to this clonotype: One base away lies a much larger clone, so this may be a sequencing read error. CDR3 amino acids: CASSQDRSGGLPVSEQFF. The DNA for the CDR3 is TGTGCCAGCAGCCAAGATCGGTCAGGGGGCCTTCCCGTCAGTGAGCAGTTCTTC. This chain joins TRBV4-2 and TRBJ2-1, with 8 bases fitting TRBD1. The CDR3 is 18 residues long. CDR1 LGHNA and CDR2 YNFKEQ come from the germline V gene. After removal of 0 bases from V and 9 bases from J, the junction contained 16 bases not matched to a gene.

In regard to this clonotype: A much more abundant neighbour one base away suggests this may be a read error. This chain links TRBV19 with TRBJ1-3; TRBD1 is a possible D gene (5 bases). Germline assignment: CDR1 LNHDA and CDR2 SQIVND (reference sequence). The CDR3 length is 15 residues. Trimming cost V 5 bases and J 2 bases, with 13 bases left between them. The CDR3 DNA reads as TGTGCCAGTAGTGGGTCGTGGGGCCCTGGAAACACCATATATTTT. Translated: CASSGSWGPGNTIYF.

This clonotype was counted many times. The chain joins TRBV24-1 to TRBJ2-3; TRBD2 matches 9 bases. The junction had 7 bases not matched to a gene; V was cut back by 3 bases and J by 10 bases. From germline, CDR1 is KGHDR and CDR2 SFDVKD. There are 14 residues in the CDR3. The CDR3 protein is CATSDGLAGMAQYF. CDR3 DNA: TGTGCCACCAGTGATGGGCTAGCGGGAATGGCGCAGTATTTT.

For this clonotype: This may stem from a read error, because a much larger clone lies one nucleotide away. The chain employs TRBV10-3 and TRBJ1-2; D ambiguous. Trimming shortened V by 10 bases and J by 5 bases, and 17 bases separated the two germline ends. Germline V CDR1 and CDR2: ENHRY, SYGVKD. There are 13 residues in the CDR3. CDR3 region: CASNYSPLYGYTF. Here the CDR3 DNA reads TGTGCCAGCAATTACTCCCCTCTATATGGCTACACCTTC.

On this clonotype itself: Given a much more abundant clone one base away, this may be a read error. The chain employs TRBV9 and TRBJ2-1, with 8 bases fitting TRBD2. The germline V gene has CDR1 SGDLS and CDR2 YYNGEE. The CDR3 length is 18 residues. CDR3 region: CANSVVIPGSGSGNEQFF. In DNA, the CDR3 is TGTGCCAACAGCGTAGTTATACCGGGCAGCGGGAGTGGCAATGAGCAGTTCTTC.

Ten or more counts support this clonotype. The genes are TRBV5-1 and TRBJ2-2; TRBD2 agrees at 9 bases. Germline CDR1 SGHRS, CDR2 YFSETQ. J was trimmed by 1 base and V by 4 bases; bases with no gene match: 8. CDR3 length: 17 amino acids. DNA of the CDR3: TGCGCCAGCAGCACCCCGCGGGGGGGTAGGAACACCGGGGAGCTGTTTTTT. As protein: CASSTPRGGRNTGELFF.

With regard to this clonotype: A read error is likely, as this CDR3 ends without the conserved phenylalanine or tryptophan. The J gene is TRBJ2-5, the V gene TRBV7-9; 11 nucleotides match TRBD2. V trimming: 4 bases; J trimming: 2 bases; junction bases outside the gene matches: 12. Germline V gives CDR1 SEHNR, CDR2 FQNEAQ (reference sequence). The CDR3 is made up of 18 amino acids. This chain's CDR3 is CASSSGFLAGGGQETQYL. The CDR3 nucleotides read TGTGCCAGCAGCTCAGGGTTTCTAGCGGGAGGTGGACAAGAGACCCAGTACCTC.

Comments on this clonotype: A much larger clone lies a single base off, so this may be a read error. V is TRBV2 and J is TRBJ2-1; 11 positions agree with TRBD1. This CDR3 has 15 amino acids. Trimming removed 5 bases from V and 8 bases from J; junction bases left unmatched: 8. Germline-derived CDR1 and CDR2 are SNHLY and FYNNEI. CDR3: CASSRTGGRHDEQFF. CDR3 sequence (DNA): TGTGCCAGCAGTCGGACAGGGGGCCGGCACGATGAGCAGTTCTTC.

J is TRBJ2-2 and V is TRBV5-4, with D perhaps TRBD1 (6 bases). Judging by the DNA end, TRBJ1-1 fits better; the J call may be wrong. The CDR3 extends over 14 amino acids. Germline V gene sequence: CDR1 SGHNT, CDR2 YYREEE (reference sequence). For the CDR3, the DNA is TGTGCCAGCAGCTCACAGGGTATGGGCACTGAAGCTTTCTTT. Translating it yields CASSSQGMGTEAFF.

The sample holds many counts of this clonotype. This sequence joins TRBV10-2 and TRBJ2-7; D is undetermined. CDR1 is WSHSY and CDR2 is SAAADI in the germline V gene. V dropped 10 bases and J dropped 2 bases, with 15 bases sitting between them. The CDR3 covers 13 residues. The CDR3 nucleotides are TGCGCCACCGAATCGGACCAAACCTACGAGCAGTACTTC. Translating it yields CATESDQTYEQYF.

Note on this clonotype: This may be a read error, as it is one base from a much larger clone. V gene TRBV28 combines with J gene TRBJ1-6; D is undetermined. The CDR3 sequence is 15 residues long. Germline CDR1 is MDHEN and CDR2 is SYDVKM. Trimming removed 1 base from V and 9 bases from J, with 13 bases in between. CDR3 bases: TGTGCCAGCAGTTTATTGGGCAATCTCGGTTCACCCCTCCACTTT. This sequence encodes CASSLLGNLGSPLHF.

This clonotype was observed many times. The V and J genes are TRBV7-2 and TRBJ2-3, with D unresolved. Trimming took 4 bases from V and 10 from J, leaving 21 bases between them. Germline CDR1 and CDR2: SGHTA and FQGNSA. The CDR3 totals 15 residues. The CDR3 DNA is TGTGCCAGCAGCTCGGACGGACCCGCAAGATCGGCGCAGTATTTT. This encodes CASSSDGPARSAQYF.

This clonotype has ten or more counts. For the CDR3, the DNA is TGTGCCAGCAGTACGGGACTAGCCCCCTACGAGCAGTACTTC. The encoded protein is CASSTGLAPYEQYF. The genes are TRBV12-3 or TRBV12-4 and TRBJ2-7; the match to TRBD2 covers 9 bases. The V and J ends lost 5 bases and 2 bases, in that order; junction bases with no gene match: 4. CDR3 length equals 14 residues.

Worth noting for this clonotype: Given a much more abundant clone one base away, this may be a read error. The J gene is TRBJ2-2, the V gene TRBV5-8; weak D call: TRBD1 (6 bases). Per the germline V gene, CDR1 is SGHTS and CDR2 is YDEGEE. This CDR3 comprises 16 residues. CDR3: CAGRGDIHANTGELFF. The DNA for the CDR3 is TGTGCCGGCAGAGGGGACATTCACGCGAACACCGGGGAGCTGTTTTTT.

This clonotype was detected ten times or more. J is TRBJ2-5 and V is TRBV20-1, with TRBD2 as a possible D gene (7 bases). The CDR3 runs 17 residues. Germline assignment: CDR1 DFQATT and CDR2 SNEGSKA (reference sequence). V lost 2 bases and J lost 9, with 28 bases in between. The CDR3 loop reads CSARNLERRGRGGAQYF. The CDR3, as DNA: TGCAGTGCTAGAAATTTGGAGCGGAGGGGTAGGGGGGGGGCCCAGTACTTC.

This clonotype has more than one count but fewer than ten. The genes are TRBV20-1 and TRBJ2-1; 7 nucleotides align to TRBD1. Per the germline V gene, CDR1 is DFQATT and CDR2 is SNEGSKA (reference sequence). The CDR3 covers 16 residues. The V segment lost 0 bases and the J segment 6 bases; nucleotides outside the gene matches: 11. Written as DNA, the CDR3 is TGCAGTGCTAGAGATATCGACAGGGCGACGGGCAATGAGCAGTTCTTC. Its translation is CSARDIDRATGNEQFF.